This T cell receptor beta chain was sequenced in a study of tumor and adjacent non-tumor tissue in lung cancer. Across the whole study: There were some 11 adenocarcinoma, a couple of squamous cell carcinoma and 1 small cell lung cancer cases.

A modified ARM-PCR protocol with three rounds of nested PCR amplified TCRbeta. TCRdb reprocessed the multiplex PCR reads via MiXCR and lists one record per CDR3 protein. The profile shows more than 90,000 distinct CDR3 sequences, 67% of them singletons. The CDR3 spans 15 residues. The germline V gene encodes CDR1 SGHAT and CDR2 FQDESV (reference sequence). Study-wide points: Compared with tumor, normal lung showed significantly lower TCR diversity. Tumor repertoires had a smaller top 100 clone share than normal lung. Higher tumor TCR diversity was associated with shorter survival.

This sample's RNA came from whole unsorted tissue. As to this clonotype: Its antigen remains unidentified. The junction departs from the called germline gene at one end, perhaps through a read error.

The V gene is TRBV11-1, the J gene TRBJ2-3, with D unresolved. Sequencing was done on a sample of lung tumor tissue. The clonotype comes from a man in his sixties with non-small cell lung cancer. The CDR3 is CASSLARVLSDMQYF. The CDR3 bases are TGTGCCAGTAGCTTGGCCAGAGTACTGTCAGATATGCAGTATTTT.